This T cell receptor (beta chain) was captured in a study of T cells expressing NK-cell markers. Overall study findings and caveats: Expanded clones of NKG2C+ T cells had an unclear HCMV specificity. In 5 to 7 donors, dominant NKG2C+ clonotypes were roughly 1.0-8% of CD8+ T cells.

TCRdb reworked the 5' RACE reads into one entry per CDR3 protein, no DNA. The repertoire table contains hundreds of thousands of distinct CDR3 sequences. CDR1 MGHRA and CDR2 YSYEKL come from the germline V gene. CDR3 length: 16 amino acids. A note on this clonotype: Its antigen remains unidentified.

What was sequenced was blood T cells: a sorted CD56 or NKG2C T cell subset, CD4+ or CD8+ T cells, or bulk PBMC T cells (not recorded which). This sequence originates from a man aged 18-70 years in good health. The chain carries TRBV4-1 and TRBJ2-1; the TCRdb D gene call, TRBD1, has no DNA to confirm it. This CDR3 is CASSQGPPEGYNEQFF.